These 32 T cell receptor beta chains share one sample of origin, sequenced in a study of blood T cell repertoires in COVID-19. TCRdb keeps only in-frame clones here, not all; method: immunoSEQ multiplex PCR. Of around 250,000 clones listed, 80% to 90% were seen once; the top ten hold about 0.95%. The source material was PBMCs or T cells enriched from blood (not recorded which). All receptors derive from a man aged 50 to 60 who had been exposed to COVID-19.

The rearrangement joins TRBV9 to TRBJ2-7; D is uncertain. Germline V gene lookup returns CDR1 SGDLS and CDR2 YYNGEE. The CDR3 extends over 15 amino acids. V was trimmed by 4 bases and J by 1 base, leaving 15 bases between them. The DNA for the CDR3 is TGTGCCAGCAGCCGAACACCTTCCCAATCCTACGAGCAGTACTTC. Its translation is CASSRTPSQSYEQYF.

This chain connects TRBV29-1 to TRBJ2-3; no definite D call. Trimming stripped 7 bases from V and 0 bases from J, with 17 bases between. Germline V gives CDR1 SQVTM, CDR2 ANQGSEA. CDR3 length: 15 amino acids. CDR3 amino acids: CSAKNLGGSTDTQYF. The CDR3 nucleotides are TGCAGCGCCAAAAACCTTGGCGGCAGCACAGATACGCAGTATTTT.

The chain joins TRBV6-5 to TRBJ1-2, with TRBD1 as a possible D gene (5 bases). Germline V gives CDR1 MNHEY, CDR2 SVGAGI. V was pared by 6 bases and J by 5 bases, with 10 bases between. The CDR3 totals 12 residues. CDR3 residues: CASSADRYGYTF. Here the CDR3 DNA reads TGTGCCAGCAGCGCAGACAGATATGGCTACACCTTC.

The chain couples TRBV5-1 to TRBJ2-5; 10 bases fit TRBD1. The CDR3 has 15 residues. The V gene end was trimmed by 3 bases and the J gene end by 5 bases; junction bases not matched to a gene: 7. From germline, CDR1 is SGHRS and CDR2 YFSETQ. The CDR3 is CASSWDRGEAETQYF. The CDR3 nucleotides read TGCGCCAGCAGCTGGGACAGGGGAGAGGCCGAGACCCAGTACTTC.

The genes are TRBV28 and TRBJ1-1; D is possibly TRBD1 (6 bases). CDR1 MDHEN and CDR2 SYDVKM come from the germline V gene. The CDR3 length is 13 residues. With 6 bases removed from V and 1 base from J, the gap between germline ends came to 9 bases. The CDR3 region is CASRMTGNTEAFF. In nucleotides, the CDR3 is TGTGCCAGCAGGATGACAGGGAACACTGAAGCTTTCTTT. The variable domain in full, completed from reference TRBV28 and TRBJ1-1, reads DVKVTQSSRYLVKRTGEKVFLECVQDMDHENMFWYRQDPGLGLRLIYFSYDVKMKEKGDIPEGYSVSREKKERFSLILESASTNQTSMYLCASRMTGNTEAFFGQGTRLTVV.

This clone was seen only once. V and J are TRBV18 and TRBJ1-3; D unresolved. The germline V and J ends were trimmed by 6 bases and 1 base, with 10 bases remaining between them. CDR1 KGHSH and CDR2 LQKENI come from the germline V gene. This CDR3 region has 14 residues. CDR3 nucleotides: TGTGCCAGCTCGCCCGCGGGGTCTGGAAACACCATATATTTT. Translating gives CASSPAGSGNTIYF.

The chain employs TRBV2 and TRBJ2-2; D gene uncertain. This CDR3 has 15 residues. CDR1 and CDR2 from the germline V gene are SNHLY and FYNNEI. The V and J ends lost 11 bases and 0 bases respectively, with 16 bases between them. The CDR3 nucleotides are TGTGCCCGAGCCCTAGGTCCTACGAACACCGGGGAGCTGTTTTTT. Translated: CARALGPTNTGELFF.

The CDR3 reads CASSVTAQPQHF. The CDR3 bases are TGTGCCAGCAGCGTGACAGCTCAGCCCCAGCATTTT. The chain recombines TRBV7-2 with TRBJ1-5; perhaps TRBD1 as D (5 bases). Trimming took off 5 bases at V and 6 bases at J, with 8 bases between the two ends. Germline CDR1 and CDR2: SGHTA and FQGNSA. The CDR3 loop spans 12 amino acids.

The count of this clone is one. The chain combines TRBV11-2 with TRBJ2-7; 10 bases fit TRBD1. The CDR3 contains 14 residues. Losses at the gene ends were 2 bases for V and 6 bases for J; bases not matched to a gene: 4. The germline CDR1 and CDR2 sequences are SGHAT and FQNNGV. The CDR3 here is CASSLRDRGIEQYF. In nucleotides, the CDR3 is TGTGCCAGCAGCTTAAGGGACAGGGGCATCGAGCAGTACTTC. Combining the CDR3 with reference TRBV11-2 and TRBJ2-7 gives the whole variable domain EAGVAQSPRYKIIEKRQSVAFWCNPISGHATLYWYQQILGQGPKLLIQFQNNGVVDDSQLPKDRFSAERLKGVDSTLKIQPAKLEDSAVYLCASSLRDRGIEQYFGPGTRLTVT.

DNA of the CDR3: TGTGCCAGCAGTGAACAGGGAAGTGCGGGAGAGCAGTACGTC. Its protein is CASSEQGSAGEQYV. The V gene is TRBV2, the J gene TRBJ2-7, with a weak D call TRBD2 (6 bases). Germline V lookup: CDR1 SNHLY, CDR2 FYNNEI. Trimming left V 2 bases short and J 7 bases short, with 15 bases between. The CDR3 length is 14 residues.

This clone appeared a single time. This sequence joins TRBV5-1 and TRBJ1-5; 9 nucleotides line up with TRBD1. The CDR3 length is 15 residues. The germline gives CDR1 SGHRS, CDR2 YFSETQ. J was trimmed by 5 bases and V by 2 bases; bases with no gene match: 5. CDR3 coding DNA: TGCGCCAGCAGCTTATCGGGACAGGGTGATCAGCCCCAGCATTTT. Protein sequence: CASSLSGQGDQPQHF.

V usage is TRBV19 and J usage is TRBJ1-2, with 8 bases fitting TRBD1. Per germline, CDR1 LNHDA and CDR2 SQIVND (reference sequence). The CDR3 is 15 amino acids. J gave up 3 bases and V 3 bases, and 6 bases lay outside the gene matches. The CDR3 loop is CASSMRGTGDYGYTF. CDR3 coding DNA: TGTGCCAGTAGTATGAGGGGGACAGGAGACTATGGCTACACCTTC.

V gene TRBV28 combines with J gene TRBJ1-3; possibly TRBD1 for D (6 bases). V shed 2 bases and J shed 0 bases, with 11 bases lying between them. The CDR3 length is 16 residues. Germline V gene lookup returns CDR1 MDHEN and CDR2 SYDVKM. The CDR3 region has the DNA TGTGCCAGCAGTTTAGACAGGAGGTCCTCTGGAAACACCATATATTTT. Its translation is CASSLDRRSSGNTIYF. The entire variable domain, with the rest obtained from reference TRBV28 and TRBJ1-3, is as follows: DVKVTQSSRYLVKRTGEKVFLECVQDMDHENMFWYRQDPGLGLRLIYFSYDVKMKEKGDIPEGYSVSREKKERFSLILESASTNQTSMYLCASSLDRRSSGNTIYFGEGSWLTVV.

The rearrangement links TRBV11-2 to TRBJ2-2; tentative D call: TRBD2 (6 bases). Trimming took off 7 bases at V and 4 bases at J, with 10 bases between the two ends. CDR1 SGHAT and CDR2 FQNNGV come from the germline V gene. The CDR3 extends over 13 amino acids. The CDR3: CASTAEGTGELFF. The CDR3 coding sequence is TGTGCCAGCACGGCGGAGGGCACCGGGGAGCTGTTTTTT.

The V call is TRBV2, the J call TRBJ1-4; no reliable D call. From germline, CDR1 is SNHLY and CDR2 FYNNEI. This CDR3 spans 12 amino acids. V shed 8 bases and J shed 8 bases, with 12 bases lying between them. The CDR3 loop reads CASRSLEEKLFF. In DNA form, the CDR3 reads TGTGCCAGCCGGTCTCTTGAAGAAAAACTGTTTTTT.

The chain has TRBV30 and TRBJ1-5; 9 bases are shared with TRBD1. The germline CDR1 and CDR2 sequences are GTSNPN and SVGIG (reference sequence). With V trimmed by 5 bases and J by 3 bases, 2 bases remained unmatched. The CDR3 is 13 residues long. CDR3 sequence: CAWGQGYNQPQHF. CDR3 coding DNA: TGTGCCTGGGGACAGGGGTACAATCAGCCCCAGCATTTT.

To note about this clone: This same CDR3 is encoded by further DNA sequences in the sample. The chain links TRBV6-5 to TRBJ1-1; D might be TRBD1 (5 bases). Germline CDR1 and CDR2: MNHEY and SVGAGI. Deletions cut 6 bases from V and 1 base from J, with 12 bases between. This CDR3 has 14 residues. CDR3 amino acids: CASSFDRKNTEAFF. Here the CDR3 DNA reads TGTGCCAGCAGCTTCGACAGAAAGAACACTGAAGCTTTCTTT.

The V call is TRBV28, the J call TRBJ1-3, with 7 bases lining up with TRBD1. CDR3 size: 16 residues. Trimming cost V 6 bases and J 0 bases; bases outside gene matches: 8. CDR1 is MDHEN, CDR2 SYDVKM, per germline. The CDR3 nucleotides read TGTGCCAGCAGCTCTCAGGGGGTTGGCTCTGGAAACACCATATATTTT. Protein sequence: CASSSQGVGSGNTIYF.

The chain recombines TRBV11-2 with TRBJ2-1, with D tentatively TRBD2 (6 bases). The CDR3 consists of 14 residues. Germline-derived CDR1 and CDR2 are SGHAT and FQNNGV. Trimming left V 1 base short and J 9 bases short, with 13 bases between. CDR3 coding DNA: TGTGCCAGCAGCTTAGTGGGCGGGGCGGGTGAGCAGTTCTTC. Translating it yields CASSLVGGAGEQFF.

This chain links TRBV2 with TRBJ2-3, with D tentatively TRBD1 (6 bases). Germline CDR1 and CDR2: SNHLY and FYNNEI. CDR3 length: 15 amino acids. V gave up 6 bases and J gave up 5 bases, with 18 bases separating them. The CDR3 coding sequence is TGTGCCAGCAGCCGAGAAGGGGGTGAAGGAGATACGCAGTATTTT. It is translated as CASSREGGEGDTQYF.

This sequence joins TRBV10-3 and TRBJ1-1, with D perhaps matching TRBD1 (5 bases). Deletions cut 4 bases from V and 3 bases from J, with 15 bases between. Germline V lookup: CDR1 ENHRY, CDR2 SYGVKD. The CDR3 sequence is 15 residues long. The DNA for the CDR3 is TGTGCCATCAGTGGGAGGGGCGGCGGGCACACTGAAGCTTTCTTT. This translates into CAISGRGGGHTEAFF.

This chain joins TRBV11-3 and TRBJ2-7, with TRBD2 identical over 11 bases. The germline gives CDR1 SGHNT, CDR2 YENEEA. The CDR3 loop spans 17 amino acids. With 4 bases clipped from V and 2 bases from J, the junction kept 10 bases outside the gene matches. CDR3 bases: TGTGCCAGCAGCTGCCAACCGGGACTAGCGGAACCCTACGAGCAGTACGTC. Its protein is CASSCQPGLAEPYEQYV.

This clone was observed a single time. The chain links TRBV2 to TRBJ1-5; 12 bases line up with TRBD1. Trimming at V came to 5 bases and at J to 5 bases, leaving 4 bases not matched to a gene. Germline V CDR1 and CDR2: SNHLY, FYNNEI. The CDR3 contains 15 residues. The CDR3 protein is CASSYGTGGDQPQHF. The CDR3 region has the DNA TGTGCCAGCAGTTACGGGACAGGGGGCGATCAGCCCCAGCATTTT. The entire variable domain, with the rest obtained from reference TRBV2 and TRBJ1-5, is as follows: EPEVTQTPSHQVTQMGQEVILRCVPISNHLYFYWYRQILGQKVEFLVSFYNNEISEKSEIFDDQFSVERPDGSNFTLKIRSTKLEDSAMYFCASSYGTGGDQPQHFGDGTRLSIL.

This chain uses TRBV5-1 with TRBJ2-1, with 11 bases aligning to TRBD2. The ends lost 3 bases at V and 6 bases at J; junction bases unmatched: 8. This CDR3 comprises 16 residues. The germline gives CDR1 SGHRS, CDR2 YFSETQ. DNA of the CDR3: TGCGCCAGCAGCTCGGGGACTAGCGGAACCTTCAATGAGCAGTTCTTC. This codes for CASSSGTSGTFNEQFF.

The genes are TRBV28 and TRBJ2-2; the match to TRBD2 covers 12 bases. CDR3 size: 17 residues. In germline, CDR1 is MDHEN, CDR2 SYDVKM. Trimming cost V 5 bases and J 5 bases; bases outside gene matches: 9. The CDR3 loop reads CASSPTSGRTGTGELFF. The CDR3 DNA is TGTGCCAGCAGTCCAACTAGCGGGAGGACGGGGACCGGGGAGCTGTTTTTT.

This sequence joins TRBV18 and TRBJ2-7; 7 bases align to TRBD1. The germline gives CDR1 KGHSH, CDR2 LQKENI. This CDR3 is 13 amino acids long. Trimming took 1 base from V and 6 from J; bases not matched to a gene: 3. The CDR3: CASSPQGASEQYV. In nucleotides, the CDR3 is TGTGCCAGCTCACCACAGGGGGCGTCCGAGCAGTACGTC.

The genes are TRBV5-6 and TRBJ1-2; D possibly corresponds to TRBD1 (5 bases). The CDR3 has 16 amino acids. Between the trimmed V and J ends, which lost 3 bases and 5 bases, there was a span of 20 bases. Per the germline V gene, CDR1 is SGHDT and CDR2 is YYEEEE. The CDR3 DNA sequence: TGTGCCAGCAGCTGGGACTGGGGGGAGGCAGATTATGGCTACACCTTC. Translating it yields CASSWDWGEADYGYTF.

The rearrangement links TRBV2 to TRBJ2-2; possible D gene TRBD2, 5 bases. The V gene lost 10 bases and the J gene lost 3 bases, with 18 bases spanning the gap. The CDR3 length is 15 residues. Germline-derived CDR1 and CDR2 are SNHLY and FYNNEI. The CDR3 region is CATPIGLEDTGELFF. As DNA, the CDR3 is TGTGCCACCCCAATAGGCTTGGAGGACACCGGGGAGCTGTTTTTT.

The chain couples TRBV4-1 to TRBJ1-1; the D gene is possibly TRBD1 (5 bases). Trimming left V 1 base short and J 2 bases short, with 17 bases between. This CDR3 spans 17 amino acids. The germline CDR1 and CDR2 sequences are MGHRA and YSYEKL. CDR3 sequence: CASSQGYGGVSNTEAFF. The CDR3 coding sequence is TGCGCCAGCAGCCAAGGTTATGGGGGGGTTAGTAACACTGAAGCTTTCTTT.

The chain employs TRBV5-1 and TRBJ1-4; 10 nucleotides agree with TRBD1. With 4 bases clipped from V and 2 bases from J, the junction kept 8 bases outside the gene matches. The CDR3 contains 17 residues. CDR1 and CDR2 (germline): SGHRS, YFSETQ. The CDR3 loop is CASSPRQGAGTNEKLFF. The CDR3 DNA is TGCGCCAGCAGCCCAAGACAGGGGGCAGGGACTAATGAAAAACTGTTTTTT.

This clone occurred once. CDR3 amino acids: CASSLAFDYRRDSPLHF. The CDR3 DNA is TGCGCCAGCAGCTTGGCCTTCGACTACCGGAGGGATTCACCCCTCCACTTT. The chain carries TRBV5-1 and TRBJ1-6, with no clear D. Germline CDR1 reads SGHRS; CDR2 reads YFSETQ. The V end was cut by 0 bases, the J end by 8 bases, with 18 bases between. CDR3 length: 17 amino acids. The full variable domain, in which reference TRBV5-1 and TRBJ1-6 provide the parts outside the CDR3, is KAGVTQTPRYLIKTRGQQVTLSCSPISGHRSVSWYQQTPGQGLQFLFEYFSETQRNKGNFPGRFSGRQFSNSRSEMNVSTLELGDSALYLCASSLAFDYRRDSPLHFGNGTRLTVT.

The chain couples TRBV12-5 to TRBJ2-1; D gene uncertain. Germline V lookup: CDR1 LGHNT, CDR2 FRNRAP. The ends were cut back, 6 bases at V and 6 bases at J, with 9 bases in the middle. CDR3 length: 12 amino acids. The CDR3 region has the DNA TGTGCTAGTGGCTCCGAGGCCAATGAGCAGTTCTTC. It translates to CASGSEANEQFF. Combining the CDR3 with reference TRBV12-5 and TRBJ2-1 gives the whole variable domain DARVTQTPRHKVTEMGQEVTMRCQPILGHNTVFWYRQTMMQGLELLAYFRNRAPLDDSGMPKDRFSAEMPDATLATLKIQPSEPRDSAVYFCASGSEANEQFFGPGTRLTVL.